The clone carrying this T cell receptor beta chain was found a few times. What it binds is unknown. TCRdb re-called the reads through MiXCR, storing one row per CDR3 protein. The sample holds hundreds of thousands of distinct CDR3 sequences, about 24% seen once. This entry comes from a study of T cell repertoires in cytomegalovirus infection. Study-level findings and limits: Accumulated public TCR beta family frequency recognized individuals carrying CMV together with the relevant HLA.

The sequenced sample was CD8+ T cells from PBMCs. The sequence came from a human donor in good health (CMV status not recorded). Some clones in this sample may be carry-over from other donors' samples.

CDR3 in amino acids: CAERGYRTSGGATDTQYF. The CDR3 DNA follows: TGTGCCGAGCGGGGGTATCGGACTAGCGGGGGGGCCACAGATACGCAGTATTTT. The gene calls are TRBV2 and TRBJ2-3, with 15 positions matching TRBD2. The CDR3 loop spans 18 amino acids. V lost 11 bases and J lost 2; bases outside the gene matches: 14. Germline CDR1 SNHLY, CDR2 FYNNEI.